These 18 T cell receptor beta chains originate from one sample sequenced in a study of T cell repertoires in cytomegalovirus infection. TCRdb redid the calling of the reads with MiXCR, one entry per CDR3 protein. The top ten clones hold roughly 50% of a sample with 570,000 or so distinct CDR3 sequences, under 45% of them seen once. Their recognized antigens are unknown. The material sequenced was cultured PBMCs, taken from culture after CMV antigen stimulation. The origin of the receptors is a human donor in good health (CMV status not recorded). Some clones in this sample may be carry-over from other donors' samples.

V and J are TRBV4-1 and TRBJ1-1; no firm D call. The CDR3 is 16 residues long. Trimming took 0 bases from V and 1 from J, leaving 12 bases between them. Germline-derived CDR1 and CDR2 are MGHRA and YSYEKL. DNA for the CDR3: TGCGCCAGCAGCCAAGAGACCGGGCTCCCGAACACTGAAGCTTTCTTT. It translates to CASSQETGLPNTEAFF.

This clonotype was observed at least ten times. The chain couples TRBV7-2 to TRBJ2-2; D is uncertain. From germline, CDR1 is SGHTA and CDR2 FQGNSA. The CDR3 length is 12 residues. V lost 1 base to trimming and J lost 3 bases, with 0 bases between them. CDR3 region: CASSLDTGELFF. CDR3 nucleotide sequence: TGTGCCAGCAGCTTAGACACCGGGGAGCTGTTTTTT.

This chain uses TRBV7-8 with TRBJ2-7, with 12 bases lining up with TRBD2. This CDR3 is built from 15 residues. J gave up 2 bases and V 5 bases, and 4 bases lay outside the gene matches. Germline lookup yields CDR1 SGHVS and CDR2 FQNEAQ. The CDR3 DNA sequence: TGTGCCAGCAGCGTACTAGCGGGGGGACCCTACGAGCAGTACTTC. Translating gives CASSVLAGGPYEQYF.

This chain joins TRBV19 and TRBJ1-4; D unresolved. Trimming shortened V by 4 bases and J by 8 bases, and 8 bases separated the two germline ends. This CDR3 has 12 residues. Germline values: CDR1 LNHDA, CDR2 SQIVND (reference sequence). The CDR3 loop is CASSTAYEKLFF. The CDR3 nucleotides are TGTGCCAGTAGTACGGCTTACGAAAAACTGTTTTTT.

This clonotype was recorded a few times. The chain carries TRBV4-2 and TRBJ2-3; no definite D call. The CDR3 is 13 amino acids. V was trimmed by 0 bases and J by 9 bases, leaving 10 bases between them. The V gene's germline CDR1 is LGHNA and CDR2 YNFKEQ. The CDR3 DNA reads TGTGCCAGCAGCCAAGATCGCGCTCACACGCAGTATTTT. It is translated as CASSQDRAHTQYF.

At least ten counts were recorded for this clonotype. J is TRBJ1-6 and V is TRBV7-8, with 8 bases identical to TRBD1. The CDR3 spans 13 residues. The germline CDR1 and CDR2 sequences are SGHVS and FQNEAQ. Trimming at V came to 2 bases and at J to 9 bases, leaving 0 bases not matched to a gene. As DNA, the CDR3 is TGTGCCAGCAGCTTAACAGGGGGTTCACCCCTCCACTTT. Amino acids: CASSLTGGSPLHF.

Only a few counts were recorded for this clonotype. The DNA for the CDR3 is TGTGCCAGCAGCCGCCGATGGGGCGGAGGATTATACAATGAGCAGTTCTTC. It specifies CASSRRWGGGLYNEQFF. This chain connects TRBV7-2 to TRBJ2-1; D tentatively reads TRBD1 or TRBD2 (5 bases each). Trimming took 5 bases from V and 4 from J, leaving 21 bases between them. Germline CDR1 reads SGHTA; CDR2 reads FQGNSA. This CDR3 is 17 amino acids long.

J is TRBJ2-7 and V is TRBV7-2; tentative D call: TRBD1 (5 bases). V was trimmed by 5 bases and J by 6 bases, leaving 14 bases between them. The CDR3 length is 13 residues. The germline CDR1 and CDR2 sequences are SGHTA and FQGNSA. CDR3 protein: CASSPDRGREQYF. As DNA, the CDR3 is TGTGCCAGCAGCCCAGATAGGGGCCGCGAGCAGTACTTC.

This clonotype was found a few times. V usage is TRBV6-2 or TRBV6-3 and J usage is TRBJ2-1, with D hard to call. V was shortened by 2 bases and J by 0 bases, with 5 bases between the two germline ends. Germline CDR1 reads MNHEY; CDR2 reads SVGEGT. The CDR3 totals 14 residues. The CDR3 reads CASSYPSSYNEQFF. CDR3 DNA: TGTGCCAGCAGTTACCCCAGCTCCTACAATGAGCAGTTCTTC.

V is TRBV19 and J is TRBJ1-3, with a tentative D call TRBD1 (6 bases). Germline V lookup: CDR1 LNHDA, CDR2 SQIVND (reference sequence). V lost 6 bases to trimming and J lost 0 bases, with 12 bases between them. This CDR3 comprises 15 residues. CDR3 bases: TGTGCCAGTAGCCCGGGACACAACTCTGGAAACACCATATATTTT. Its protein product is CASSPGHNSGNTIYF.

J is TRBJ2-1 and V is TRBV4-3; 8 nucleotides align to TRBD2. This CDR3 comprises 15 residues. Germline-derived CDR1 and CDR2 are LGHNA and YSLEER. V trimming: 6 bases; J trimming: 7 bases; junction bases outside the gene matches: 11. CDR3 coding DNA: TGCGCCAGCAGTCCCACCGGGACTAGGGCGAATGAGCAGTTCTTC. It encodes CASSPTGTRANEQFF.

In this sample, this clonotype turned up a few times. CDR3 protein: CASSRLDVDTQYF. DNA of the CDR3: TGCGCCAGCAGCAGACTAGACGTCGATACGCAGTATTTT. The V and J genes are TRBV5-1 and TRBJ2-3; TRBD2 might be the D (6 bases). V lost 4 bases to trimming and J lost 6 bases, with 12 bases between them. The CDR3 has 13 amino acids. Germline lookup yields CDR1 SGHRS and CDR2 YFSETQ.

The rearrangement joins TRBV6-1 to TRBJ2-7; either TRBD1 or TRBD2 may fit D (5 bases each). The CDR3 spans 13 residues. Trimming stripped 6 bases from V and 4 bases from J, with 13 bases between. Germline V lookup: CDR1 MNHNS, CDR2 SASEGT. The CDR3 is CASSREGRYEQYF. CDR3 nucleotide sequence: TGTGCCAGCAGCCGTGAGGGGCGGTACGAGCAGTACTTC.

This rearrangement joins TRBV20-1 to TRBJ2-5; D possibly corresponds to TRBD2 (5 bases). The CDR3 runs to 14 residues. CDR1 DFQATT and CDR2 SNEGSKA come from the germline V gene (reference sequence). The ends were cut back, 4 bases at V and 5 bases at J, with 17 bases in the middle. The CDR3 spells CSAIGLGPGETQYF. The CDR3 DNA is TGCAGTGCTATTGGATTAGGTCCGGGGGAGACCCAGTACTTC.

The rearrangement joins TRBV12-3 or TRBV12-4 to TRBJ1-6; D unclear. CDR3 size: 13 residues. The V end lost 3 bases, the J end lost 9 bases, and 9 bases lay between the germline ends. In DNA, the CDR3 is TGTGCCAGCAGTTTTGGCACATTTTCACCCCTCCACTTT. It specifies CASSFGTFSPLHF.

The chain employs TRBV4-2 and TRBJ2-1; 8 bases are shared with TRBD2. V dropped 3 bases and J dropped 4; count of bases not matched to a gene: 11. CDR1 and CDR2 (germline): LGHNA, YNFKEQ. CDR3 size: 17 residues. Here the CDR3 reads CASSHTTAGGGYNEQFF. The CDR3 DNA is TGTGCCAGCAGCCACACTACGGCCGGGGGGGGATACAATGAGCAGTTCTTC.

This clonotype was recorded a few times. The V call is TRBV7-8, the J call TRBJ2-1; 8 nucleotides align to TRBD1. CDR1 and CDR2 (germline): SGHVS, FQNEAQ. The CDR3 covers 15 residues. With V trimmed by 2 bases and J by 4 bases, 4 bases remained unmatched. CDR3 in amino acids: CASSLMGQDYNEQFF. CDR3 coding DNA: TGTGCCAGCAGCTTAATGGGACAGGATTACAATGAGCAGTTCTTC.

The rearrangement links TRBV4-3 to TRBJ2-7; weak D call: TRBD1 (7 bases). The CDR3 is 14 amino acids. The germline gives CDR1 LGHNA, CDR2 YSLEER. V lost 3 bases and J 3 bases, leaving 12 bases between the germline ends. The CDR3 bases are TGCGCCAGCAGCCAGCGGGACAGTGGCTACGAGCAGTACTTC. Protein sequence: CASSQRDSGYEQYF.